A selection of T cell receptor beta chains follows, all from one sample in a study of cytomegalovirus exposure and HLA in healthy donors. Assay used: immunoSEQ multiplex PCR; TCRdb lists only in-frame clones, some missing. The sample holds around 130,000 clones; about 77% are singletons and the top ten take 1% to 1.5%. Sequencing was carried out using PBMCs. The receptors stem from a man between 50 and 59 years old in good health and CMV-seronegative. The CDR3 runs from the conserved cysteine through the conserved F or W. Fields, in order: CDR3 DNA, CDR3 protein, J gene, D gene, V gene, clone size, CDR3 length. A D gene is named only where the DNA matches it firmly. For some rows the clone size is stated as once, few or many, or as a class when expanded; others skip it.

cdr3_nt: TGTGCCAGCAGTGAAAACGCGAACGGGGGGCCCCAGCATTTT; cdr3_aa: CASSENANGGPQHF; j_call: TRBJ1-5; d_call: .; v_call: TRBV2; clone_size: .; cdr3_length: 14
cdr3_nt: TGCAGCGTTGAAAAGTTACAGGGGGAAAGCTACAATGAGCAGTTCTTC; cdr3_aa: CSVEKLQGESYNEQFF; j_call: TRBJ2-1; d_call: TRBD1; v_call: TRBV29-1; clone_size: few; cdr3_length: 16
cdr3_nt: TGTGCCAGCAGTCCTACCACAGATACGCAGTATTTT; cdr3_aa: CASSPTTDTQYF; j_call: TRBJ2-3; d_call: .; v_call: TRBV6-6; clone_size: .; cdr3_length: 12
cdr3_nt: TGTGCCAGCAGTTACAGGGGGGGTAGTGAAAAACTGTTTTTT; cdr3_aa: CASSYRGGSEKLFF; j_call: TRBJ1-4; d_call: .; v_call: TRBV6-6; clone_size: once; cdr3_length: 14
cdr3_nt: TGTGCCAGCAGAGGGACTAGCGGGAGAGTAGAGACCCAGTACTTC; cdr3_aa: CASRGTSGRVETQYF; j_call: TRBJ2-5; d_call: TRBD2; v_call: TRBV27; clone_size: .; cdr3_length: 15
cdr3_nt: TGTGCCAGCAGCTTTCGAGGGACTGGACCCTACAATGAGCAGTTCTTC; cdr3_aa: CASSFRGTGPYNEQFF; j_call: TRBJ2-1; d_call: .; v_call: TRBV5-6; clone_size: .; cdr3_length: 16
cdr3_nt: TGTGCCAGCAGTACTCCCCAGGGTAACACTGAAGCTTTCTTT; cdr3_aa: CASSTPQGNTEAFF; j_call: TRBJ1-1; d_call: .; v_call: TRBV6-5; clone_size: .; cdr3_length: 14
cdr3_nt: TGTGCCAGCAGTTTATGGGTTGAGAGGGCTGGCTACACCTTC; cdr3_aa: CASSLWVERAGYTF; j_call: TRBJ1-2; d_call: .; v_call: TRBV28; clone_size: once; cdr3_length: 14
cdr3_nt: TGCGCCAGCAGCGCCGGACAGGAGAGCGGGGAGCTGTTTTTT; cdr3_aa: CASSAGQESGELFF; j_call: TRBJ2-2; d_call: TRBD1; v_call: TRBV5-1; clone_size: once; cdr3_length: 14
cdr3_nt: TGTGCCAGCAGGAAAACAGGGGGCGGTGAAAAACTGTTTTTT; cdr3_aa: CASRKTGGGEKLFF; j_call: TRBJ1-4; d_call: TRBD1; v_call: TRBV2; clone_size: .; cdr3_length: 14
cdr3_nt: TGTGCCAGCAGTTTGGGGACAGTCCCCGGGAATCAGCCCCAGCATTTT; cdr3_aa: CASSLGTVPGNQPQHF; j_call: TRBJ1-5; d_call: TRBD1; v_call: TRBV6-6; clone_size: medium-sized; cdr3_length: 16
cdr3_nt: TGTGCCATCAGTGATTTCGGGAATTCTGGGGCCAACGTCCTGACTTTC; cdr3_aa: CAISDFGNSGANVLTF; j_call: TRBJ2-6; d_call: .; v_call: TRBV10-3; clone_size: .; cdr3_length: 16
cdr3_nt: TGTGCCAGCAGTGTGGGGTATGGGGCCGAGCAGTACTTC; cdr3_aa: CASSVGYGAEQYF; j_call: TRBJ2-7; d_call: .; v_call: TRBV2; clone_size: .; cdr3_length: 13
cdr3_nt: TGCAGCGTCGATGGACTAGCGGGAGGAAACAATGAGCAGTTCTTC; cdr3_aa: CSVDGLAGGNNEQFF; j_call: TRBJ2-1; d_call: TRBD2; v_call: TRBV29-1; clone_size: .; cdr3_length: 15
cdr3_nt: TGTGCCAGCTCAAAAGCCCTTATCGGTAACACTGAAGCTTTCTTT; cdr3_aa: CASSKALIGNTEAFF; j_call: TRBJ1-1; d_call: .; v_call: TRBV18; clone_size: .; cdr3_length: 15
cdr3_nt: TGTGCCAGCAGTCCGGACAGGGGCACCTACGAGCAGTACTTC; cdr3_aa: CASSPDRGTYEQYF; j_call: TRBJ2-7; d_call: TRBD1; v_call: TRBV6-6; clone_size: .; cdr3_length: 14
cdr3_nt: TGTGCCAGCACCGTAAGCGGGGGGATCACAGATACGCAGTATTTT; cdr3_aa: CASTVSGGITDTQYF; j_call: TRBJ2-3; d_call: TRBD2; v_call: TRBV6-1; clone_size: .; cdr3_length: 15
cdr3_nt: TGTGCCAGTAGTCCTCCACTAGCGGGAGCGATCACAGATACGCAGTATTTT; cdr3_aa: CASSPPLAGAITDTQYF; j_call: TRBJ2-3; d_call: TRBD2; v_call: TRBV19; clone_size: .; cdr3_length: 17
cdr3_nt: TGTGCCAGCAGCGGAGGGACTAGGGGCGCAAATGAGCAGTTCTTC; cdr3_aa: CASSGGTRGANEQFF; j_call: TRBJ2-1; d_call: TRBD2; v_call: TRBV11-2; clone_size: .; cdr3_length: 15
cdr3_nt: TGCGCCAGCAGCCAGGAACTAGCGGGCGTCGGGGAGACCCAGTACTTC; cdr3_aa: CASSQELAGVGETQYF; j_call: TRBJ2-5; d_call: TRBD2; v_call: TRBV4-1; clone_size: few; cdr3_length: 16
cdr3_nt: TGTGCCAGCAGTTACGACGGACAGGGCTATGGCTACACCTTC; cdr3_aa: CASSYDGQGYGYTF; j_call: TRBJ1-2; d_call: TRBD1; v_call: TRBV6-5; clone_size: .; cdr3_length: 14
cdr3_nt: TGTGCCAGCACGATAGGGGGGGGAGCGAACACTGAAGCTTTCTTT; cdr3_aa: CASTIGGGANTEAFF; j_call: TRBJ1-1; d_call: .; v_call: TRBV6-6; clone_size: .; cdr3_length: 15
cdr3_nt: TGTGCCAGCTCCAACGGAGGGTCGGGAGGCTACACCTTC; cdr3_aa: CASSNGGSGGYTF; j_call: TRBJ1-2; d_call: .; v_call: TRBV6-6; clone_size: .; cdr3_length: 13
cdr3_nt: TGTGCCAGCAGTTTATCGGCGAAGGGAGGCAATCAGCCCCAGCATTTT; cdr3_aa: CASSLSAKGGNQPQHF; j_call: TRBJ1-5; d_call: .; v_call: TRBV27; clone_size: .; cdr3_length: 16
cdr3_nt: TGTGCCAGTTCCGTTCTCAGGGGAAACTATGGCTACACCTTC; cdr3_aa: CASSVLRGNYGYTF; j_call: TRBJ1-2; d_call: .; v_call: TRBV19; clone_size: .; cdr3_length: 14
cdr3_nt: TGCGCCAGCAGCGATACCGGGACAGGGGACACTGAAGCTTTCTTT; cdr3_aa: CASSDTGTGDTEAFF; j_call: TRBJ1-1; d_call: TRBD1; v_call: TRBV4-1; clone_size: .; cdr3_length: 15
cdr3_nt: TGTGCCAGCAGTTTAGGGGCTAACACTGAAGCTTTCTTT; cdr3_aa: CASSLGANTEAFF; j_call: TRBJ1-1; d_call: .; v_call: TRBV27; clone_size: .; cdr3_length: 13
cdr3_nt: TGTGCCAGCAGCCCAGGACAGATACGGTCCGGGGATGGCTACACCTTC; cdr3_aa: CASSPGQIRSGDGYTF; j_call: TRBJ1-2; d_call: .; v_call: TRBV7-9; clone_size: .; cdr3_length: 16
cdr3_nt: TGTGCCTCAAGGGGGGCAGGGGGGTTGAACACTGAAGCTTTCTTT; cdr3_aa: CASRGAGGLNTEAFF; j_call: TRBJ1-1; d_call: TRBD1; v_call: TRBV6-6; clone_size: many; cdr3_length: 15
cdr3_nt: TGTGCCAGCAGTGGGGCTGTTCTCCAGCCCCAGCATTTT; cdr3_aa: CASSGAVLQPQHF; j_call: TRBJ1-5; d_call: .; v_call: TRBV6-1; clone_size: few; cdr3_length: 13
cdr3_nt: TGTGCCAGCAGCTTGGCTACCGGGACTAGTACTTACGAGCAGTACTTC; cdr3_aa: CASSLATGTSTYEQYF; j_call: TRBJ2-7; d_call: TRBD2; v_call: TRBV5-4; clone_size: .; cdr3_length: 16
cdr3_nt: TGTGCCAGCAGCTCCCCTAGTGTAGATACGCAGTATTTT; cdr3_aa: CASSSPSVDTQYF; j_call: TRBJ2-3; d_call: .; v_call: TRBV7-2; clone_size: .; cdr3_length: 13
cdr3_nt: TGTGCCAGCAGTGAAATGGGTCCCAGCGGGAGGCACCTTTACGAGCAGTACTTC; cdr3_aa: CASSEMGPSGRHLYEQYF; j_call: TRBJ2-7; d_call: .; v_call: TRBV21-1; clone_size: few; cdr3_length: 18
cdr3_nt: TGTGCCAGCAGTTCACAAAGGACTAGCGGGAGGTCAGAGACCCAGTACTTC; cdr3_aa: CASSSQRTSGRSETQYF; j_call: TRBJ2-5; d_call: TRBD2; v_call: TRBV11-2; clone_size: .; cdr3_length: 17
cdr3_nt: TGTGCCAGCAGCTTAGTTCAGCAGGGGGCGGAGGCTTTCTTT; cdr3_aa: CASSLVQQGAEAFF; j_call: TRBJ1-1; d_call: TRBD1; v_call: TRBV7-6; clone_size: .; cdr3_length: 14
cdr3_nt: TGTGCCAGCAGCGATAGCGGGAGAGGCTCCTACGAGCAGTACTTC; cdr3_aa: CASSDSGRGSYEQYF; j_call: TRBJ2-7; d_call: TRBD2; v_call: TRBV27; clone_size: .; cdr3_length: 15